The entry below describes one T cell receptor beta chain. This clonotype was seen many times. It lacks a known antigen. Per-base qualities were not stored, and no clone one base away is much larger. The data derive from a study of T cells in Graves' hyperthyroidism and ophthalmopathy (dated 2019 in TCRdb). With respect to the entire study: Peripheral blood was sampled at the time of initial diagnosis, prior to any treatment. To identify distinguishing TCR V-J signatures, a discovery cohort of about 100 patients was used, comprising 40 to 45 with Graves' ophthalmopathy and approximately 57 with stable Graves' hyperthyroidism. Whether ophthalmopathy could be predicted prospectively was tested in an independent validation cohort made up of approximately 19 hyperthyroidism patients plus 17 patients who later progressed to ophthalmopathy. The 80 to 100 discovery patients were randomly divided into training and test sets at a 7:3 ratio. Thyroid tissue and blood T-cell repertoires from about six Graves' hyperthyroidism patients were also compared in the study. Once sampling was done, hyperthyroidism patients were given methimazole at a starting dose of 30 mg daily, whereas ophthalmopathy patients were given high-dose intravenous methylprednisolone. The paper describes TCR Vbeta CDR3 sequencing of 140 or so peripheral blood samples, made up of 40 to 45 ophthalmopathy patients, 70 to 80 hyperthyroidism patients and 17 progressor patients.

The TCR beta CDR3 regions were amplified from RNA transcripts. For the first round of RT-PCR on the TCR CDR3, the HTBI primer set was used together with the Qiagen OneStep RT-PCR kit. Libraries were constructed in a second round of multiplex PCR, after which size selection and purification were performed. The libraries were sequenced on an Illumina HiSeq2000 using paired-end 100 bp reads. As for the authors' bioinformatics: SOAPnuke was used to process the raw data, removing reads that contained adapters or uncalled bases, had a mean Phred below 15, or lacked an exact match to the constant primer or identifier. COPE v1.2.5 was used to merge high-quality paired reads, and clonotypes were defined as unique nucleotide sequences. MiTCR v1.1 was used to align the clonotypes against IMGT TRBV, TRBD and TRBJ reference segments. The analysis was restricted to V-J combinations with a frequency above 0.0001, which together covered about 99% of the repertoires. The TCS score was defined as F50 (clonal expansion) divided by E x V (chaos), with BLOSUM62-based TCRdist calculated between CDR3 peptides within each V-J. Welch's t-statistics and random forest reduced around 550 V-J features to about 13, which were used in a naive Bayes classifier (R e1071). The similarity between thyroid and blood repertoires was quantified using the Morisita-Horn index. Through fastp at Q25 and MiXCR, TCRdb rebuilt clones from the public reads, retaining in-frame beta chains. Rows merge per CDR3 protein into single entries with the most common DNA and genes. TCRdb's processing, not the authors', yielded these V and J calls. Within this sample are around 610,000 distinct CDR3 sequences, with about 15% of them counted one time only. Of the sample, around 4.5% is held by the ten largest clones.

In the ophthalmopathy patients, disease was moderately to severely active, with a Clinical Activity Score of 3 or more, a NOSPECS grade of 4 or more, and a duration of less than 3 months. Exclusion was applied to patients with uncontrolled infections, other autoimmune diseases, pregnancy or lactation. Clinical symptoms, serum thyroxine and TRAb, thyroid ultrasound, and orbital computed tomography formed the basis for the diagnoses. PBMCs were isolated from 8 to 10 ml of fresh peripheral blood by Ficoll-Paque density gradient centrifugation. Trizol reagent was used to extract total RNA, and RNA quality was then checked on an Agilent 2100 Bioanalyzer. Overall results and qualifications from the work: Most expanded thyroid clonotypes (frequency above 0.001) were also found in blood, which suggests that blood repertoires may mirror thyroid immune responses. Ophthalmopathy was separated from stable hyperthyroidism by a 13 V-J signature model, with roughly 88% sensitivity and about 84% specificity obtained in cross-validation and 80%/75% obtained in testing. In validation, progression to ophthalmopathy was predicted by the model with nearly 71% sensitivity and 72.22% specificity, a median of approximately 6.5 months before onset. Sample size was not statistically predetermined, and investigators were not blinded to group allocation.

The receptor's source is a woman aged 40 to 50 with Graves' ophthalmopathy. What was sequenced was blood.

The bases read TGTGCCAGCAGGGACCCGAAGGAGGCCCACGAGCAGTACTTC. Translated, this gives CASRDPKEAHEQYF. The chain couples TRBV6-2 or TRBV6-3 to TRBJ2-7; the D region possibly corresponds to TRBD2 (5 bases align). From its cysteine to its phenylalanine, the CDR3 spans 14 amino acids. Only the CDR3 part of the read is kept: 42 bases, read in frame from the first base. Per the germline V gene, MNHEY is the CDR1 and SVGEGT is the CDR2. V is reduced by 6 bases and J by 5 bases, leaving a spacing of 17 bases between them.